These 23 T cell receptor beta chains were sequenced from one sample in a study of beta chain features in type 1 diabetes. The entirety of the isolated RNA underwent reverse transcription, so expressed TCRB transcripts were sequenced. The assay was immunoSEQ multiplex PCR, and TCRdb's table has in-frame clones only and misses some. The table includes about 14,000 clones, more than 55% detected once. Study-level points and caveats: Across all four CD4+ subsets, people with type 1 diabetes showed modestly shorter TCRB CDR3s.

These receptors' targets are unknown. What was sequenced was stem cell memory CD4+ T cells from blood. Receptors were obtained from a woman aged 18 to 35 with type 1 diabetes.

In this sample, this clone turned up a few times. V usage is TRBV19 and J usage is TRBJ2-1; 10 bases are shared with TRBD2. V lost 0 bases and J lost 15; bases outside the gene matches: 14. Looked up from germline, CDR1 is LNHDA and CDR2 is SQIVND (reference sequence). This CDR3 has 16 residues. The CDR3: CASSIDRWSGRGRLFF. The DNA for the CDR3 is TGTGCCAGTAGTATAGATCGATGGAGCGGGAGGGGTCGGTTGTTCTTC.

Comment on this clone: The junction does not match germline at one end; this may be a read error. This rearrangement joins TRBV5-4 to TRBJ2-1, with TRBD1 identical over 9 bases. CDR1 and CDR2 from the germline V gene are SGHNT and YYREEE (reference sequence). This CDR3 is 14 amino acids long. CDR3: CVSMGQGSYNEQFF. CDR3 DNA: TGTGTCAGCATGGGACAGGGCTCCTACAATGAGCAGTTCTTC. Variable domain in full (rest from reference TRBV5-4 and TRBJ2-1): ETGVTQSPTHLIKTRGQQVTLRCSSQSGHNTVSWYQQALGQGPQFIFQYYREEENGRGNFPPRFSGLQFPNYSSELNVNALELDDSALYLCVSMGQGSYNEQFFGPGTRLTVL.

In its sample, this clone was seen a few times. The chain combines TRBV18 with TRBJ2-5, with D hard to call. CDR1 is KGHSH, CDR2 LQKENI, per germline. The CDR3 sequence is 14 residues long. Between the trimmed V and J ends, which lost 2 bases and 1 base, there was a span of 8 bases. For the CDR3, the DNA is TGTGCCAGCTCACCAAGAGCCGCCCAAGAGACCCAGTACTTC. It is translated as CASSPRAAQETQYF.

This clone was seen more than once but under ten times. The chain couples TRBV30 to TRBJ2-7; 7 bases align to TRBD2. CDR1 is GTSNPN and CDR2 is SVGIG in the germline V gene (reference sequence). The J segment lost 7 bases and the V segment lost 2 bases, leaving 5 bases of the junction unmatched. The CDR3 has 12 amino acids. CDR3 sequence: CAWSRLAWEQYF. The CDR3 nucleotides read TGTGCCTGGAGTAGACTAGCATGGGAGCAGTACTTC.

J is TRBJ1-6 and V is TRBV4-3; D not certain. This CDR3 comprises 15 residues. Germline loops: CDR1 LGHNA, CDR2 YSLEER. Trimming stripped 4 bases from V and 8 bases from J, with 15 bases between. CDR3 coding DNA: TGCGCCAGCAGCCTCTCCCCGGCAGGCGATTCACCCCTCCACTTT. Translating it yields CASSLSPAGDSPLHF.

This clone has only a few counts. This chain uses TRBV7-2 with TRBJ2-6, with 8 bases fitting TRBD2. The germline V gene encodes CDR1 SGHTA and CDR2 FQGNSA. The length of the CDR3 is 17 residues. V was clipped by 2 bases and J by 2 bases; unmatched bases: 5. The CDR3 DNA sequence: TGTGCCAGCAGCTTAAACGGGGGGGCGGCTGGGGCCAACGTCCTGACTTTC. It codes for CASSLNGGAAGANVLTF.

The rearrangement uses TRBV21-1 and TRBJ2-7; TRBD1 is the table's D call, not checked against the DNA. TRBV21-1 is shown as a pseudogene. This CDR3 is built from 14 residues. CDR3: CASSGAGGNYEQYF. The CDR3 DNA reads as TGTGCCAGCAGCGGGGCAGGGGGAAACTACGAGCAGTACTTC.

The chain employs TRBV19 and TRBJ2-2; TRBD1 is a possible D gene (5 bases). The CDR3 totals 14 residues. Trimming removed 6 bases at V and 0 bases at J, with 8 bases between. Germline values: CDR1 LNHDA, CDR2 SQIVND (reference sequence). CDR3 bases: TGTGCCAGTAGATGGACAACGAACACCGGGGAGCTGTTTTTT. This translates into CASRWTTNTGELFF.

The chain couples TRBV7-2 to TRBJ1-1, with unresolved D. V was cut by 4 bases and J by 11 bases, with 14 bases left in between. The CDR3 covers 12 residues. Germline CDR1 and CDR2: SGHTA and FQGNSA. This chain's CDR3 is CASSSPGRGAFF. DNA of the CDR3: TGTGCCAGCAGCTCCCCTGGGCGAGGGGCTTTCTTT.

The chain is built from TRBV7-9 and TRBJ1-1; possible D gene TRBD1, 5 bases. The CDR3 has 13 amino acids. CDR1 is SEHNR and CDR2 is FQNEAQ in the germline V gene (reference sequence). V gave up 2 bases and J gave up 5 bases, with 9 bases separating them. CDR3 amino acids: CASSLWGGTEAFF. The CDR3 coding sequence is TGTGCCAGCAGCTTATGGGGGGGAACTGAAGCTTTCTTT.

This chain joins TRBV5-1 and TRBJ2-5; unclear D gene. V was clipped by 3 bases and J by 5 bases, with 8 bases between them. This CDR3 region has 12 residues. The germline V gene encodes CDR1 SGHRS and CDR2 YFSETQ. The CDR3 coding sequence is TGCGCCAGCAGCTCCCAGGTGGAGACCCAGTACTTC. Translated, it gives CASSSQVETQYF.

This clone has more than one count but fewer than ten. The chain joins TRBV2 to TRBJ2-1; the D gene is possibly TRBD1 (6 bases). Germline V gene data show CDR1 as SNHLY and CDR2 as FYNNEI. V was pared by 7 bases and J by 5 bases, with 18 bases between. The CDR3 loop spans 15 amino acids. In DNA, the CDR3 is TGTGCCAGCACACAGGGTCTCCGAAAGAACAATGAGCAGTTCTTC. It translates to CASTQGLRKNNEQFF.

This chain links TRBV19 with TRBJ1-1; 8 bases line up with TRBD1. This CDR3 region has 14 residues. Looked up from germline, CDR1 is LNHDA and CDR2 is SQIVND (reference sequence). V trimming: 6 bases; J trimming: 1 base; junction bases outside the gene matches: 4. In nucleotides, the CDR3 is TGTGCCAGTAGGGACAGGGCCGGGAACACTGAAGCTTTCTTT. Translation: CASRDRAGNTEAFF.

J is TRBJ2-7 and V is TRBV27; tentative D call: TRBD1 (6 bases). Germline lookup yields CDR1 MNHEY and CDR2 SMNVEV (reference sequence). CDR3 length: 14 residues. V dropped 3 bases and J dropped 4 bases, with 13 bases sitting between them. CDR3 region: CASSLVGGPYEQYF. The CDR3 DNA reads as TGTGCCAGCAGTTTGGTAGGGGGACCGTACGAGCAGTACTTC.

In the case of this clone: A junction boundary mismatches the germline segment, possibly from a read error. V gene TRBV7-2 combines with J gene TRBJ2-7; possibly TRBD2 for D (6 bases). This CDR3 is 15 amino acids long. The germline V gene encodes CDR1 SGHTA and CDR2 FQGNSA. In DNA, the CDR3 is TGTGCCAGCAGCCTAGCCCCGACTAGGCCCTACGAGCAGTACTTC. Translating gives CASSLAPTRPYEQYF.

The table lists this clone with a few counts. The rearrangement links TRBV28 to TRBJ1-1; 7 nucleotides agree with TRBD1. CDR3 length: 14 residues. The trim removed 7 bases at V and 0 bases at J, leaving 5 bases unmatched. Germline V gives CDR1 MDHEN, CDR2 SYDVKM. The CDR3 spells CASTRQGLNTEAFF. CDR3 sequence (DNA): TGTGCCAGCACTAGACAGGGCCTGAACACTGAAGCTTTCTTT.

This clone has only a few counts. DNA of the CDR3: TGCGCCAGCAGCTTGGAAGGAGGGAACCAGCCCCAGCATTTT. Protein sequence: CASSLEGGNQPQHF. The V call is TRBV5-1, the J call TRBJ1-5, with D unclear. CDR3 length equals 14 residues. V lost 0 bases to trimming and J lost 7 bases, with 11 bases between them. The germline CDR1 and CDR2 sequences are SGHRS and YFSETQ.

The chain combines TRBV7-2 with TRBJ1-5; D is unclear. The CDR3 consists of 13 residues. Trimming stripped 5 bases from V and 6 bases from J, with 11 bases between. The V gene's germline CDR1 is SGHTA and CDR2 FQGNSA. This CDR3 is CASSPRFRQPQHF. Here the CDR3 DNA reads TGTGCCAGCAGCCCGCGGTTCCGTCAGCCCCAGCATTTT.

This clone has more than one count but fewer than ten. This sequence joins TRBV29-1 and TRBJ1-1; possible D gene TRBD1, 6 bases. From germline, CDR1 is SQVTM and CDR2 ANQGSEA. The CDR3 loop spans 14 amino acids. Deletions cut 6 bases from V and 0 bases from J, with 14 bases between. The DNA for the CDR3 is TGCAGCGTCATCCGGGGACACCTGAACACTGAAGCTTTCTTT. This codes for CSVIRGHLNTEAFF.

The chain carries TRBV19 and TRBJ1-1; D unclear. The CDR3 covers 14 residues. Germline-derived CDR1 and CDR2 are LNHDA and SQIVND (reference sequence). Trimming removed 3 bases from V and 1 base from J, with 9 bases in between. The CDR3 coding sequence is TGTGCCAGTAGTATGGTTCCGGGGAACACTGAAGCTTTCTTT. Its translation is CASSMVPGNTEAFF.

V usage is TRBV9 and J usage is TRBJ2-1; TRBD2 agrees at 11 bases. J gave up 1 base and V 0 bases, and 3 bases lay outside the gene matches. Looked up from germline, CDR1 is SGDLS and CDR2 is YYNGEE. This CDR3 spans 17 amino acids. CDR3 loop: CASSVALAGASYNEQFF. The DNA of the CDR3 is TGTGCCAGCAGCGTAGCACTAGCGGGGGCTTCCTACAATGAGCAGTTCTTC.

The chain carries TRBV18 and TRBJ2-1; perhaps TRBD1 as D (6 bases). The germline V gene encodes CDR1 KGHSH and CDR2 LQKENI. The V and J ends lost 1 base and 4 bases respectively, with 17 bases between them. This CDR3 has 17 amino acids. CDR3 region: CASSPLGAEGGYNEQFF. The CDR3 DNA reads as TGTGCCAGCTCACCACTAGGAGCGGAAGGGGGTTACAATGAGCAGTTCTTC.

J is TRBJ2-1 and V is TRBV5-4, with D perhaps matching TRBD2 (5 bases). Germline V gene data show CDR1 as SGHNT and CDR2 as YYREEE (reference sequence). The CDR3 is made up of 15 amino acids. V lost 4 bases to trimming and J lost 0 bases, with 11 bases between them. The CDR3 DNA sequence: TGTGCCAGCAGCCCGGACGGGAACTCCTACAATGAGCAGTTCTTC. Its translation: CASSPDGNSYNEQFF.